This is a list of T cell receptor beta chains from one sample in a study of regulatory T cells in long-lasting Graves disease. From the multiplex PCR reads, TCRdb called clonotypes with MiXCR, one entry per CDR3 protein. The table includes 320,000 or so distinct CDR3 sequences, 15% to 20% detected once. The sample consisted of peripheral blood mononuclear cells (PBMCs), taken at new diagnosis, from a patient treated with antithyroid drugs. The receptors come from a female donor with Graves disease. Each CDR3 is given with its conserved first and last residue. D genes are given only for firm matches. A row's size may be missing; if present it is once, few, many or a size class.

20,many,.,TRBJ2-3,TRBV27,CASSPRTAGARPGGTDTQYF,TGTGCCAGCAGCCCCCGCACTGCGGGTGCGAGGCCGGGTGGCACAGATACGCAGTATTTT
13,few,TRBD1,TRBJ1-1,TRBV29-1,CSVVGGQVPEAFF,TGCAGCGTTGTAGGGGGCCAGGTGCCTGAAGCTTTCTTT
15,few,TRBD2,TRBJ2-7,TRBV6-1,CASSVASGPSYEQYF,TGTGCCAGCAGTGTCGCTAGCGGGCCAAGCTACGAGCAGTACTTC
17,.,TRBD2,TRBJ2-5,TRBV12-3/TRBV12-4,CASSQPGLAGGKKTQYF,TGTGCCAGCAGTCAGCCGGGACTAGCGGGAGGGAAGAAGACCCAGTACTTC
14,many,.,TRBJ2-5,TRBV7-9,CASSLAYERETQYF,TGTGCCAGCAGCTTAGCGTATGAGCGTGAGACCCAGTACTTC
13,many,.,TRBJ2-1,TRBV11-1,CASSGRSGNEQFF,TGTGCCAGCAGCGGGAGGTCGGGAAATGAGCAGTTCTTC
12,.,.,TRBJ2-3,TRBV20-1,CSAPKYVNTQYF,TGCAGTGCTCCTAAATACGTGAATACGCAGTATTTT
16,many,TRBD2,TRBJ2-1,TRBV20-1,CSARESLGLAANEQFF,TGCAGTGCTAGAGAGAGCCTGGGACTAGCGGCTAACGAGCAGTTCTTC
14,many,.,TRBJ1-1,TRBV30,CAWRDRLLNTEAFF,TGTGCCTGGCGGGACCGCTTATTGAACACTGAAGCTTTCTTT
15,many,TRBD1,TRBJ2-7,TRBV6-2/TRBV6-3,CASSYTKTGAYEQYF,TGTGCCAGCAGTTACACCAAGACAGGGGCCTACGAGCAGTACTTC
14,few,.,TRBJ2-7,TRBV4-1,CASSQVGSNHEQYF,TGCGCCAGCAGCCAAGTCGGCAGCAACCACGAGCAGTACTTC
17,many,.,TRBJ2-3,TRBV10-3,CAISTTRGLGSGDTQYF,TGTGCCATCAGTACCACACGAGGGTTGGGGTCGGGAGATACGCAGTATTTT
10,few,.,TRBJ2-3,TRBV30,CAASPDTQYF,TGTGCCGCGAGTCCGGATACGCAGTATTTT
13,many,.,TRBJ1-5,TRBV12-3/TRBV12-4,CASRPQGVQPQHF,TGTGCCAGCAGACCACAGGGAGTCCAGCCCCAGCATTTT